The present entry profiles one T cell receptor (beta chain) with its context. These data are taken from a study of shared clonotypes between healthy human individuals. Across the whole study: In total, the donors were two women and a few men aged 18 to 49.

Germline trimming cut 6 bases from V and 3 bases from J; bases unmatched to any gene: 8. Germline-derived CDR1 and CDR2 are SGHRS and YFSETQ. CDR3 length: 14 residues. The method was immunoSEQ multiplex PCR; TCRdb's version includes in-frame clones alone and lacks a portion of them. Seen here are 490,000 or so clones, around 80% observed once, and the top ten hold over 9.5%. This TCR derives from a woman aged 40 to 50 in good health. Some clones in this sample may be carry-over from other donors' samples. This chain connects TRBV5-1 to TRBJ2-7; TRBD1 aligns across 8 bases. The sequencing sample was made of PBMCs. This CDR3 is CASKRTGTDYEQYF. CDR3 nucleotides: TGCGCCAGCAAGCGGACAGGGACCGACTACGAGCAGTACTTC.